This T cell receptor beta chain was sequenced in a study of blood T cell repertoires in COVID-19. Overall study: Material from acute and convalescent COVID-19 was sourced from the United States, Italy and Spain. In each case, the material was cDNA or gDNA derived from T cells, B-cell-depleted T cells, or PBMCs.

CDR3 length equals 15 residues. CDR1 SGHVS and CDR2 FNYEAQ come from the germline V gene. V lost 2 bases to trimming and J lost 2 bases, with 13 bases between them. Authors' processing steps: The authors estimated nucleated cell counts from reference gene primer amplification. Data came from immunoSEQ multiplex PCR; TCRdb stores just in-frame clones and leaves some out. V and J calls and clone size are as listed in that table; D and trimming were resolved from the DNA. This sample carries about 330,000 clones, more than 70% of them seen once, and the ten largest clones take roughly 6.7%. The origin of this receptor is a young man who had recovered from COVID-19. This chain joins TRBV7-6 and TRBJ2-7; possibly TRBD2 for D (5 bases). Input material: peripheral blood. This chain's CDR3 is CASSLMTEAPYEQYF. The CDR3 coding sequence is TGTGCCAGCAGCTTAATGACGGAGGCCCCCTACGAGCAGTACTTC.